This T cell receptor beta chain was sequenced for a study of cytomegalovirus exposure and HLA in healthy donors. It was with 60 Vbeta and 13 Jbeta primers that the PCR ran. Measured with immunoSEQ multiplex PCR; TCRdb has only the in-frame clones, and not every one. The sample spans about 200,000 clones; the ten largest clones claim roughly 1.2%. The germline CDR1 and CDR2 sequences are SGHRS and YFSETQ. The trim removed 3 bases at V and 2 bases at J, leaving 8 bases unmatched. CDR3 length equals 16 residues. The V and J genes are TRBV5-1 and TRBJ2-3; 8 bases line up with TRBD1. The sequencing sample was made of PBMCs. This clonotype originated in a girl under 10 years old in good health and CMV-seropositive. The CDR3 DNA reads TGCGCCAGCAGCTGGACAGGGCTCTCGTACACAGATACGCAGTATTTT. Translated, it gives CASSWTGLSYTDTQYF.